These T cell receptor beta chains were read from a single sample in a study of T cells in Graves' hyperthyroidism and ophthalmopathy. Each CDR3 protein gets one entry after TCRdb re-called the multiplex PCR reads with MiXCR. The data hold about 200,000 distinct CDR3 sequences, with 18% observed a single time. Source material: blood. The receptors were sampled from a man aged 35 to 55 with Graves' hyperthyroidism. The CDR3 runs from the conserved cysteine through the conserved F or W. A D gene is named only where the DNA matches it firmly. Only some rows state a clone size, as once, few, many or a class for expanded clones.

V gene: TRBV28
D gene: .
clone size: .
J gene: TRBJ1-5
CDR3 protein: CASSSPGMSNQPQHF
CDR3 DNA: TGTGCCAGCAGTTCCCCAGGAATGAGCAATCAGCCCCAGCATTTT

V gene: TRBV5-1
D gene: TRBD2
clone size: once
J gene: TRBJ2-3
CDR3 protein: CASAQAGGQDTQYF
CDR3 DNA: TGCGCCAGCGCCCAAGCGGGGGGGCAAGATACGCAGTATTTT

V gene: TRBV7-8
D gene: TRBD2
clone size: many
J gene: TRBJ2-3
CDR3 protein: CASSLSRGGAGTDTQYF
CDR3 DNA: TGTGCCAGCAGCTTGAGTCGGGGGGGGGCCGGCACAGATACGCAGTATTTT

V gene: TRBV6-1
D gene: .
clone size: many
J gene: TRBJ1-1
CDR3 protein: CASTERGGRGGMNTEAFF
CDR3 DNA: TGTGCCAGCACCGAAAGGGGAGGAAGGGGGGGGATGAACACTGAAGCTTTCTTT

V gene: TRBV20-1
D gene: TRBD1
clone size: many
J gene: TRBJ1-5
CDR3 protein: CSARQPGRGNQPQHF
CDR3 DNA: TGCAGTGCTAGACAGCCGGGCAGGGGGAATCAGCCCCAGCATTTT

V gene: TRBV20-1
D gene: TRBD1
clone size: once
J gene: TRBJ1-6
CDR3 protein: CSARDQARQGTNSPLHF
CDR3 DNA: TGCAGTGCTAGAGACCAAGCCAGACAGGGGACAAATTCACCCCTCCACTTT

V gene: TRBV28
D gene: TRBD2
clone size: .
J gene: TRBJ2-5
CDR3 protein: CASTGLAVLPTQETQYF
CDR3 DNA: TGTGCCAGCACCGGACTAGCGGTCCTCCCCACCCAAGAGACCCAGTACTTC

V gene: TRBV4-3
D gene: .
clone size: few
J gene: TRBJ2-3
CDR3 protein: CASSQGYDSTDTQYF
CDR3 DNA: TGCGCCAGCAGCCAAGGATACGACAGCACAGATACGCAGTATTTT

V gene: TRBV19
D gene: .
clone size: few
J gene: TRBJ2-7
CDR3 protein: CASSIQGQTYEQYF
CDR3 DNA: TGTGCCAGTAGTATCCAGGGTCAAACCTACGAGCAGTACTTC

V gene: TRBV28
D gene: TRBD1
clone size: many
J gene: TRBJ2-3
CDR3 protein: CASSLRDRLPPTDTQYF
CDR3 DNA: TGTGCCAGCAGTCTAAGGGACAGGCTCCCCCCTACAGATACGCAGTATTTT

V gene: TRBV6-1
D gene: .
clone size: many
J gene: TRBJ2-2
CDR3 protein: CASKRSGNTGELFF
CDR3 DNA: TGTGCCAGCAAGAGGTCAGGGAACACCGGGGAGCTGTTTTTT

V gene: TRBV28
D gene: TRBD1
clone size: many
J gene: TRBJ1-3
CDR3 protein: CASSLHRGAGNTIYF
CDR3 DNA: TGTGCCAGCAGTCTGCACAGGGGGGCTGGAAACACCATATATTTT

V gene: TRBV5-8
D gene: .
clone size: many
J gene: TRBJ2-5
CDR3 protein: CASSLEGGPETQYF
CDR3 DNA: TGTGCCAGCAGCTTGGAAGGGGGGCCGGAGACCCAGTACTTC

V gene: TRBV29-1
D gene: TRBD1
clone size: .
J gene: TRBJ2-7
CDR3 protein: CSVTTGSTYEQYF
CDR3 DNA: TGCAGCGTGACGACAGGGAGCACCTACGAGCAGTACTTC

V gene: TRBV28
D gene: .
clone size: many
J gene: TRBJ2-4
CDR3 protein: CASSVFGQAKNIQYF
CDR3 DNA: TGTGCCAGCAGCGTATTTGGACAGGCCAAAAACATTCAGTACTTC

V gene: TRBV7-2
D gene: .
clone size: .
J gene: TRBJ2-1
CDR3 protein: CASRQDHNEQFF
CDR3 DNA: TGTGCCAGCAGACAGGACCACAATGAGCAGTTCTTC

V gene: TRBV7-2
D gene: TRBD1
clone size: many
J gene: TRBJ2-3
CDR3 protein: CASSKGARDTQYF
CDR3 DNA: TGTGCCAGCAGCAAGGGGGCGAGAGATACGCAGTATTTT

V gene: TRBV2
D gene: .
clone size: .
J gene: TRBJ1-3
CDR3 protein: CASSPTQGTGNTIYF
CDR3 DNA: TGTGCCAGCAGTCCTACCCAGGGGACTGGAAACACCATATATTTT

V gene: TRBV6-5
D gene: TRBD2
clone size: .
J gene: TRBJ2-2
CDR3 protein: CASSGLAASTGELFF
CDR3 DNA: TGTGCCAGCTCGGGACTAGCCGCGAGCACCGGGGAGCTGTTTTTT

V gene: TRBV6-1
D gene: .
clone size: many
J gene: TRBJ1-5
CDR3 protein: CASSRTVNQPQHF
CDR3 DNA: TGTGCCAGCAGTAGGACAGTAAATCAGCCCCAGCATTTT

V gene: TRBV6-2/TRBV6-3
D gene: .
clone size: .
J gene: TRBJ1-1
CDR3 protein: CASNNGGGEAFF
CDR3 DNA: TGTGCCAGCAACAACGGTGGGGGTGAAGCTTTCTTT

V gene: TRBV11-2
D gene: .
clone size: many
J gene: TRBJ1-5
CDR3 protein: CASSLASVNQPQHF
CDR3 DNA: TGTGCCAGCAGCTTAGCGTCGGTCAATCAGCCCCAGCATTTT

V gene: TRBV20-1
D gene: .
clone size: .
J gene: TRBJ2-7
CDR3 protein: CSARDPDSSYEQYF
CDR3 DNA: TGCAGCGCTAGAGATCCGGACAGCTCCTACGAGCAGTACTTC